This T cell receptor beta chain appears in the sequencing data of a study of cytomegalovirus exposure and HLA in healthy donors. Study observations and caveats: A highly shared variant cluster was judged a likely technical artifact.

About this clone itself: The antigen is unknown.

Vbeta (60) and Jbeta (13) primers were used in the PCR. Only in-frame clones appear in the TCRdb table, and some are missing; sequencing was by immunoSEQ multiplex PCR. The table shows approximately 92,000 clones, with 81% occurring only once. The CDR3 consists of 19 residues. From germline, CDR1 is SGHDT and CDR2 YYEEEE. V was pared by 4 bases and J by 1 base, with 11 bases of the junction left unmatched. Sequences were obtained from PBMCs. The genes are TRBV5-6 and TRBJ1-4; the match to TRBD1 covers 12 bases. This receptor was identified in a girl aged 2 to 9 in good health and CMV-seropositive. The CDR3 nucleotides read TGTGCCAGCAGCCGCGGAAGGGACAGGGGGCGAGTAACTAATGAAAAACTGTTTTTT. The encoded protein is CASSRGRDRGRVTNEKLFF.